This T cell receptor beta chain was captured by sequencing in a study of cytomegalovirus exposure and HLA in healthy donors (TCRdb year 2017). Background on the whole study: An earlier analysis of some 550 of the donors reported 276 Gb of sequence data and roughly 110 million unique TCR beta sequences from about 200 million T cells. High-throughput TCR immunosequencing, statistical association of individual TCRs with disease status, and machine learning were combined to predict cytomegalovirus infection status. A later genetic analysis used genome-wide SNP genotypes for 398 of the 666 donors, treating that subset as a discovery cohort. The aim of the study was to test whether cataloging public T cell receptors could identify signatures of past pathogen exposure. Roughly 300 gigabases of sequencing data and roughly 80 million unique TCR sequences made up an early release that covered approximately 700 HLA-typed donors. The study profiled the T cell repertoires of hundreds of subjects by immunosequencing and related them to cytomegalovirus serostatus. Every discovery cohort repertoire had been produced on one sequencing platform. Because of strong linkage in the cohort, five DR-DQ haplotypes were treated as single units for association and clustering. HLA typing covered class I and class II loci at four-digit resolution. Across around 400 genotyped donors of the cohort, an average of about 240,000 unique TCR beta nucleotide sequences per donor were sequenced, and roughly 18% of those sequences were non-productive. In a later analysis, previously published TCR beta repertoires from 670 or so donors were re-analyzed and high-resolution HLA genotyping was added so that TCR occurrence patterns could be studied. Alongside the repertoire data, information on donor age, sex, ethnicity and CMV serostatus was compiled. Besides the first cohort of roughly 640 subjects, a separate validation cohort made up of about 120 different subjects was used. The genetic ancestry cluster associated with self-reported Caucasian donors included 81% of the 300 to 400 genotyped donors. The later analysis used no new phenotypic data to find candidate immune exposures, relying instead on TCR beta sequences and their occurrence across donors. The number of typed donors differed by locus: about 620-630 for A, B, C, DRB1 and DQB1; 500 to 550 for DQA1; roughly 600 for DPA1; and roughly 450 for DPB1. An earlier analysis of some 500 of the donors used high-throughput TCR beta sequencing to judge whether each TCR beta V gene segment behaved as functional or pseudogenic. On the study overall, not on this receptor specifically: When HLA alleles, especially DR and DQ, strongly co-occurred, TCR associations were difficult to assign to individual alleles. The presence/absence analyses assumed that sequencing depth was roughly uniform across donors, and that assumption may not be true. A later analysis reported that several top co-occurrence clusters appeared linked to parvovirus B19, influenza, CMV and Epstein-Barr virus. A later analysis found that HLA-associated TCR beta chains were more clonally expanded and had lower generation probabilities than equally common non-associated chains. The cohort was sequenced for TCR beta chains only, and without alpha or paired-chain data the features that could be detected were limited. In a later analysis, TCR association rates were found to vary across HLA loci, with the most associated TCRs seen for DRB1 alleles and the fewest for HLA-C alleles. In vitro tests confirmed that a few of the cytomegalovirus-associated TCR beta chains recognize cytomegalovirus antigens. The study gave a list of 150 to 200 TCR beta chains associated with cytomegalovirus. In an earlier analysis of some 500 of the donors, most TCR beta V segments were observed in productive rearrangements about 87% or about 30% of the time, broadly matching IMGT annotations. According to the authors, the approach could potentially be generalized to other disease states and immunological phenotypes. Because counts were too low, about 18 rarely observed V segments, including chromosome 9 orphons, were left out of the earlier analysis of 587 of the donors. A group of highly shared sequence variants was considered likely to be a technical artifact of the sequencing pipeline. A further reported finding was that TCR beta sequences accurately predicted the HLA-A and HLA-B alleles for most subjects in the first cohort. A later genetic analysis reported fewer N-insertions in productive TCRs among donors in an Asian-associated ancestry cluster than the approximately 700-donor mean. Because HLA typing was unavailable for some donors at each locus, only the typed subset was used in association tests. In a later analysis, most CMV-associated TCR beta chains were found to appear HLA-restricted, with HLA associations seemingly driven largely by CMV exposure. V-gene and J-gene trimming of TCR beta chains was associated with a missense DCLRE1C variant in a later genetic analysis, and the association was replicated in an independent cohort. In both the original and validation cohorts, the classifier was reported to diagnose cytomegalovirus status with high specificity and sensitivity. In a later analysis, some 18,000 TCR beta sequences were associated with specific HLA alleles at a false discovery rate of 0.05. The only immune exposure information available for the cohort was CMV serostatus. While some public TCRs were present in many individuals, most TCR sequences turned up only very rarely across donors. Some IMGT-functional V segments, including TRBV6-2 and TRBV6-3, could not be told apart with the 87-base-pair reads, so those segments were excluded. Correlated functional status among segregating V segments might reflect linkage disequilibrium, but an unknown experimental factor could not be ruled out.

Library method: the immunoSEQ multiplex PCR assay. For the multiplex PCR, a mixture combining 60 forward primers for TCR Vbeta segments and 13 reverse primers for TCR Jbeta segments was used. Amplification of the CDR3 region of rearranged TCR beta genes was performed with a multiplex PCR assay on genomic DNA. The amplified TCR beta libraries were sequenced on the Illumina HiSeq System as 87-base-pair reads. The study's processing was this. A later analysis tallied 80 million to 95 million unique TCR beta chains across the 550 to 850 repertoires, and approximately 12 million of those chains were shared by two or more donors. To remove PCR and sequencing errors, raw reads were error-corrected and collapsed into unique sequences using a nearest-neighbor algorithm that merged closely related sequences. V, D and J gene segments were assigned by aligning CDR3 sequences to IMGT reference sequences. For a sequence to be retained, a match of at least six nucleotides to both a V gene segment and a J gene segment was required. A rearrangement counted as productive if the CDR3 had no stop codons and remained in frame with V and J, and every other rearrangement counted as non-productive. CDR3 was defined according to IMGT convention as the region running from the second conserved V-encoded cysteine to the conserved J-encoded phenylalanine. In an earlier analysis of around 570 of the donors, sequences lacking an unambiguous match to a single V gene segment were excluded. In an earlier analysis of some 590 of the donors, V segments were called functional above 56.7% productive rearrangements and were called segregating when the between-donor standard deviation exceeded 5%. To diagnose cytomegalovirus status from the catalog of TCR beta chain sequences, a statistical classification framework was built. In a later analysis, TCR nucleotide sequences were compared against IMGT/GENE-DB human TR gene sequences so that V and J genes could be assigned. A later analysis assigned CDR3 sequences and most-parsimonious VDJ recombination scenarios with the TCRdist pipeline. A later analysis defined each TCR beta chain by its CDR3 amino acid sequence plus V-gene family, and excluded reads lacking a unique V-gene family. As a way to deal with suspected cross-contamination and a sequencing artifact, a later analysis dropped 500 to 700 nucleotide sequences that were highly shared and had low generation probability. In a later analysis, a clonal expansion index for each public chain was calculated from normalized within-repertoire ranks of inferred template counts. A later analysis computed generation probabilities with a VDJ recombination model fitted to out-of-frame rearrangements, and checked the results against IGoR. In a later analysis, TCR-TCR, TCR-HLA and TCR-CMV co-occurrence was scored with hypergeometric tests, and a repertoire-size bias correction was applied to TCR pairs. A later analysis estimated false discovery rates by permuting HLA or CMV assignments 20 times. In a later analysis, co-occurring TCRs were grouped with DBSCAN, and TCRdist sequence similarity was added when clustering was performed within HLA-allele-positive subsets. Repertoires with fewer than 30,000 or more than 120,000 public chains, plus five repertoires with anomalous nucleotide sharing, were excluded from co-occurrence clustering. Sourced from immuneACCESS, this table was stored by TCRdb with only in-frame sequences that have V and J called. A share of the clones is absent; for the studies checked, an unresolved V gene accounts for under half, and the remainder has no known explanation. For V, J and clone size, that table is used; D and trimming come from the DNA. For this sample the table gives tens of thousands of clones, of which about 70% were detected only once. The ten largest account for around 7.6% of the sample.

CDR1 and CDR2 (MNHEY, SVGAGI) derive from the germline V gene. The CDR3 measures 13 amino acids from cysteine to phenylalanine. Of the read, only the CDR3 DNA is kept; its 39 bases are in frame from base 1. At the junction V is shortened by 0 bases and J by 10 bases; bases outside the gene matches: 0. The cohort consisted of 666 healthy bone marrow donors. At the time of sampling, all cohort members were nominally healthy, though unrecorded immune exposures were likely present. The donor was CMV seropositive and was included in the group of 250 to 300 seropositive cohort members. Each donor provided a peripheral blood sample, and peripheral blood mononuclear cells were used for TCR beta sequencing. Genomic DNA extraction from the blood cell samples was performed with the Qiagen DNeasy Blood Extraction Kit. This clone was observed a single time. What antigen it recognizes has not been identified. No base qualities exist here, and no much larger clone lies one base off it.

Rearrangement joined TRBV6-5 to TRBJ1-4; the central 9 bases match TRBD1. Material: PBMCs. The TCR sequence derives from a man between 40 and 49 years old in good health and CMV-seropositive. CDR3 loop: CASSYSTGGKLFF. The nucleotide sequence reads as follows: TGTGCCAGCAGTTACTCGACAGGGGGAAAACTGTTTTTT.